The present TCR beta chain was sequenced within a study of T cell changes during pregnancy in multiple sclerosis (dated by TCRdb to between 2017 and 2020). Some background on the complete study: Changes in the T cell repertoire over the course of pregnancy were examined in this study in women with multiple sclerosis.

The CDR3, cysteine through phenylalanine, is 14 amino acids long. Only the CDR3 part of the read is kept: 42 bases, read in frame from the first base. Relative to germline, V is 5 bases shorter and J is 8 bases shorter, with 16 bases between their ends. Reading the germline V gene gives CDR1 SGHVS and CDR2 FQNEAQ. The library relied on the immunoSEQ multiplex PCR assay. The table was pulled from immuneACCESS by TCRdb, which kept in-frame rearrangements only. Such tables lose some clones; where checked, under half of the loss comes from unresolved V genes, and the rest has no known cause. This sample lists more than 65,000 clones; 80% to 95% were detected once. Approximately 2.5% of the sample comes from the top ten. As concerns this clone: The specificity of this receptor is unknown. Base qualities are not recorded, but no much larger clone differs from it by a single base.

The TCR was taken from a female donor with multiple sclerosis, enrolled in a pregnancy study. The rearrangement joined TRBV7-8 to TRBJ2-1; confidence is insufficient to name the D gene. This sample comprised peripheral blood, obtained in the first trimester of pregnancy. This receptor carries the CDR3 CASSQRPGPDEQFF. The bases read TGTGCCAGCAGCCAGAGGCCTGGCCCAGATGAGCAGTTCTTC.